This entry lists 6 T cell receptor beta chains sequenced from one sample in a study of blood T cell repertoires in COVID-19. The table came from immunoSEQ multiplex PCR; TCRdb's copy has only in-frame clones and leaves some out. The data contain 190,000 or so clones, about 80% of them singletons. What was sequenced was peripheral blood. All receptors come from a human donor with acute or convalescent COVID-19. The donor label of this sample is uncertain.

As for this clone: This specimen includes other DNA sequences encoding the same CDR3. V is TRBV28 and J is TRBJ1-5; possible D gene TRBD1, 6 bases. In germline, CDR1 is MDHEN, CDR2 SYDVKM. Trimming pared 5 bases from V and 1 base from J, leaving 18 bases between. The CDR3 loop spans 17 amino acids. Here the CDR3 reads CASSPPHRVRSNQPQHF. The DNA for the CDR3 is TGTGCCAGCAGTCCCCCCCACAGGGTAAGGAGCAATCAGCCCCAGCATTTT.

The gene calls are TRBV18 and TRBJ1-1; D perhaps matches TRBD1 (5 bases). Trimming cost V 6 bases and J 1 base, with 9 bases left between them. This CDR3 spans 13 amino acids. Germline CDR1 is KGHSH and CDR2 is LQKENI. CDR3 DNA sequence: TGTGCCAGCTCCTGGGGGGAGAACACTGAAGCTTTCTTT. Its protein product is CASSWGENTEAFF. Using reference TRBV18 and TRBJ1-1 for the parts outside the CDR3, the full variable domain is NAGVMQNPRHLVRRRGQEARLRCSPMKGHSHVYWYRQLPEEGLKFMVYLQKENIIDESGMPKERFSAEFPKEGPSILRIQQVVRGDSAAYFCASSWGENTEAFFGQGTRLTVV.

This rearrangement joins TRBV5-1 to TRBJ2-2, with 8 bases that match TRBD2. The length of the CDR3 is 17 residues. V dropped 0 bases and J dropped 1; count of bases not matched to a gene: 5. CDR1 and CDR2 from the germline V gene are SGHRS and YFSETQ. The CDR3 here is CASSLEASGLNTGELFF. CDR3 coding DNA: TGCGCCAGCAGCTTGGAGGCTAGCGGGTTGAACACCGGGGAGCTGTTTTTT.

The V gene is TRBV6-5, the J gene TRBJ1-1; D is unresolved. The length of the CDR3 is 13 residues. Trimming cost V 6 bases and J 1 base, with 9 bases left between them. In germline, CDR1 is MNHEY, CDR2 SVGAGI. The CDR3 sequence is CASRAQRNTEAFF. The DNA for the CDR3 is TGTGCCAGCAGAGCGCAACGGAACACTGAAGCTTTCTTT.

V is TRBV6-6 and J is TRBJ2-7; 10 bases match TRBD1. After removal of 6 bases from V and 7 bases from J, the junction contained 15 bases not matched to a gene. This CDR3 comprises 16 residues. The germline gives CDR1 MNHNY, CDR2 SVGAGI (reference sequence). CDR3 sequence: CASRLTGTGAQPEQYF. The CDR3 DNA is TGTGCCAGCAGACTGACCGGGACAGGGGCCCAACCGGAGCAGTACTTC.

This clone was recorded only once. V gene TRBV2 combines with J gene TRBJ2-5, with 9 bases fitting TRBD2. CDR3 length: 15 residues. After removal of 4 bases from V and 2 bases from J, the junction contained 5 bases not matched to a gene. Per germline, CDR1 SNHLY and CDR2 FYNNEI. Here the CDR3 reads CASSARLAEQETQYF. The CDR3 nucleotides are TGTGCCAGCAGTGCCCGACTAGCGGAACAAGAGACCCAGTACTTC.